Presented here are 27 T cell receptor beta chains from one specimen sequenced in a study of radiation and T cells in renal cell carcinoma (dated by TCRdb to about 2020). This specimen's time point label, interpreted: blood 4 weeks post-SBRT, at nephrectomy. What this sample's treatment or condition label stands for: 15 Gy SBRT to primary tumor, nephrectomy 4 weeks later. Receptor amplification or capture employed the immunoSEQ multiplex PCR assay. Held by TCRdb, this immuneACCESS table contains in-frame sequences only and omits some clones. Under half of the omission traces to an unresolved V gene where checked; the cause of the rest is unknown. The sample table records roughly 58,000 clones; over 60% of these occur just once. The biggest ten clones account for approximately 6.8% of the sample. The sample in question was blood, obtained from a patient whose treatment included radiotherapy and nephrectomy. Source of these receptors: a man aged 55 to 70 with renal cell carcinoma.

In its sample, this clone was seen once. The rearrangement uses TRBV4-3 and TRBJ2-7; 8 bases agree with TRBD1. Germline assignment: CDR1 LGHNA and CDR2 YSLEER. The CDR3 is made up of 14 amino acids. The trim removed 4 bases at V and 1 base at J, leaving 3 bases unmatched. In nucleotides, the CDR3 is TGCGCCAGCAGCCTCGACAGGGGATCCTACGAGCAGTACTTC. Its protein product is CASSLDRGSYEQYF.

The chain uses TRBV7-2 and TRBJ2-1, with 11 bases that match TRBD2. The junction had 10 bases not matched to a gene; V was cut back by 3 bases and J by 9 bases. CDR1 SGHTA and CDR2 FQGNSA come from the germline V gene. The CDR3 is 16 amino acids. Here the CDR3 DNA reads TGTGCCAGCAGCTTCCTGACTAGCGGGGCCTTAGGTGAGCAGTTCTTC. This gives the protein CASSFLTSGALGEQFF.

The chain uses TRBV2 and TRBJ2-7, with D unresolved. Germline-derived CDR1 and CDR2 are SNHLY and FYNNEI. The CDR3 runs 14 residues. Trimming shortened V by 2 bases and J by 1 base, and 9 bases separated the two germline ends. The CDR3 sequence: CASSEISGSYEQYF. Written as DNA, the CDR3 is TGTGCCAGCAGTGAAATTTCCGGGTCCTACGAGCAGTACTTC.

The rearrangement links TRBV18 to TRBJ1-2; D might be TRBD1 (5 bases). CDR1 KGHSH and CDR2 LQKENI come from the germline V gene. CDR3 size: 12 residues. V was trimmed by 2 bases and J by 8 bases, leaving 9 bases between them. CDR3 coding DNA: TGTGCCAGCTCACCAGGGGCTAGAGGCTACACCTTC. Translating gives CASSPGARGYTF.

As concerns this clone: This sample includes further DNA sequences coding for the same CDR3. This chain connects TRBV11-2 to TRBJ2-5; no clear D. The CDR3 covers 11 residues. Germline V gene sequence: CDR1 SGHAT, CDR2 FQNNGV. The V gene lost 3 bases and the J gene lost 5 bases, with 4 bases spanning the gap. As DNA, the CDR3 is TGTGCCAGCAGCTTGAAGGAGACCCAGTACTTC. Its translation is CASSLKETQYF.

V usage is TRBV7-2 and J usage is TRBJ2-3, with D possibly matching TRBD2 (5 bases). The CDR3 runs 14 residues. The V end lost 7 bases, the J end lost 0 bases, and 11 bases lay between the germline ends. Germline lookup yields CDR1 SGHTA and CDR2 FQGNSA. The CDR3 DNA reads as TGTGCCAGCATTCGGGGAACTAGCACAGATACGCAGTATTTT. Its protein is CASIRGTSTDTQYF.

This clone was recorded only once. The CDR3 DNA reads TGTGCCACCAGCAGAGTAGGGCACCCAAACACTGAAGCTTTCTTT. This sequence encodes CATSRVGHPNTEAFF. This rearrangement joins TRBV15 to TRBJ1-1, with D unresolved. This CDR3 spans 15 amino acids. CDR1 is LNHNV and CDR2 is YYDKDF in the germline V gene (reference sequence). With 1 base removed from V and 2 bases from J, the gap between germline ends came to 11 bases.

This clone has more than one count but fewer than ten. The rearrangement links TRBV19 to TRBJ2-3; D remains ambiguous. This CDR3 region has 11 residues. The germline V gene has CDR1 LNHDA and CDR2 SQIVND (reference sequence). V shed 3 bases and J shed 4 bases, with 2 bases lying between them. CDR3 bases: TGTGCCAGTAGTATGTCAGATACGCAGTATTTT. Translation gives CASSMSDTQYF.

There are a few counts of this clone. The rearrangement joins TRBV7-8 to TRBJ2-4, with 7 nucleotides matching TRBD1. J gave up 13 bases and V 6 bases, and 15 bases lay outside the gene matches. The V gene's germline CDR1 is SGHVS and CDR2 FQNEAQ. The CDR3 covers 14 residues. This CDR3 is CASRPLLPGQPQYF. For the CDR3, the DNA is TGTGCCAGCAGGCCGCTCTTACCGGGACAGCCACAGTACTTC.

The genes are TRBV5-5 and TRBJ1-6; D not resolved. Trimming removed 3 bases from V and 14 bases from J, with 12 bases in between. The CDR3 is 12 amino acids. Looked up from germline, CDR1 is SGHKS and CDR2 is YYEKEE (reference sequence). The CDR3 DNA reads as TGTGCCAGCAGCTCCAATGTAGCAACCCTCCACTTT. Residues: CASSSNVATLHF.

The chain joins TRBV10-3 to TRBJ2-3; 14 nucleotides align to TRBD2. Germline loops: CDR1 ENHRY, CDR2 SYGVKD. The CDR3 has 15 amino acids. The V and J ends lost 3 bases and 7 bases, in that order; junction bases with no gene match: 3. The CDR3: CAISDGTSGSYTQYF. Here the CDR3 DNA reads TGTGCCATCAGTGACGGGACTAGCGGGAGTTATACGCAGTATTTT.

The chain employs TRBV7-3 and TRBJ1-4, with a possible D match to TRBD1 (6 bases). CDR1 and CDR2 from the germline V gene are SGHTA and FQGTGA. The CDR3 runs to 14 residues. The germline V and J ends were trimmed by 6 bases and 8 bases, with 16 bases remaining between them. CDR3 in amino acids: CASSEQGGNEKLFF. Written as DNA, the CDR3 is TGTGCCAGCAGTGAACAGGGCGGGAACGAAAAACTGTTTTTT.

The chain joins TRBV18 to TRBJ1-1; possibly TRBD1 for D (5 bases). The CDR3 runs to 13 residues. Trimming pared 1 base from V and 8 bases from J, leaving 11 bases between. Germline CDR1 is KGHSH and CDR2 is LQKENI. DNA for the CDR3: TGTGCCAGCTCACCACTTCAGGGAGACGAAGCTTTCTTT. This gives the protein CASSPLQGDEAFF.

The chain links TRBV9 to TRBJ2-4; TRBD2 matches 7 bases. The CDR3 spans 12 residues. Germline values: CDR1 SGDLS, CDR2 YYNGEE. J lost 6 bases, V lost 6 bases, and 3 bases had no gene match. The CDR3 protein is CASNGEGNIQYF. Here the CDR3 DNA reads TGTGCCAGCAACGGGGAGGGAAACATTCAGTACTTC.

CDR3 sequence (DNA): TGTGCCAGCAGCTTGGCGGCAGATACGCAGTATTTT. This gives the protein CASSLAADTQYF. This chain joins TRBV5-6 and TRBJ2-3; D gene unclear. V lost 0 bases and J lost 4, with 3 bases in between. Per the germline V gene, CDR1 is SGHDT and CDR2 is YYEEEE. The CDR3 covers 12 residues.

The chain uses TRBV10-2 and TRBJ2-1, with D perhaps TRBD1 or TRBD2 (5 bases each). The CDR3 has 13 residues. Trimming pared 7 bases from V and 13 bases from J, leaving 20 bases between. CDR1 and CDR2 from the germline V gene are WSHSY and SAAADI. The CDR3 DNA is TGCGCCAGCACCTCATTTCGGGACGTATCCCAGTTCTTC. It translates to CASTSFRDVSQFF.

The rearrangement links TRBV5-1 to TRBJ2-3; D gene unclear. CDR1 SGHRS and CDR2 YFSETQ come from the germline V gene. Trimming cost V 0 bases and J 2 bases, with 13 bases left between them. This CDR3 comprises 16 residues. CDR3 amino acids: CASSLVTGRDTDTQYF. For the CDR3, the DNA is TGCGCCAGCAGCTTGGTAACCGGGCGAGACACAGATACGCAGTATTTT.

CDR3 nucleotides: TGTGCCAGCAGCCGTAATGGCTACGAGCAGTACTTC. Its protein is CASSRNGYEQYF. This chain links TRBV7-9 with TRBJ2-7; D remains ambiguous. With 5 bases removed from V and 3 bases from J, the gap between germline ends came to 8 bases. Germline loops: CDR1 SEHNR, CDR2 FQNEAQ (reference sequence). The CDR3 spans 12 residues.

This clone was seen only once. The chain carries TRBV6-5 and TRBJ2-1; TRBD2 is a possible D gene (6 bases). The CDR3 has 13 residues. The V gene lost 5 bases and the J gene lost 10 bases, with 15 bases spanning the gap. Germline lookup yields CDR1 MNHEY and CDR2 SVGAGI. This CDR3 is CASSHGPSGEQFF. For the CDR3, the DNA is TGTGCCAGCAGTCACGGTCCAAGCGGGGAGCAGTTCTTC.

CDR3 nucleotide sequence: TGTGCCAGCAGCTTAGCGCTTTCGGGGGGGGCCCAGCATTTT. This gives the protein CASSLALSGGAQHF. The V gene is TRBV7-6, the J gene TRBJ1-5; tentative D call: TRBD1 (5 bases). V gave up 0 bases and J gave up 11 bases, with 14 bases separating them. The CDR3 is 14 residues long. Germline CDR1 reads SGHVS; CDR2 reads FNYEAQ.

The V call is TRBV7-2, the J call TRBJ2-5, with D perhaps TRBD2 (6 bases). Per germline, CDR1 SGHTA and CDR2 FQGNSA. The CDR3 spans 13 residues. V lost 5 bases to trimming and J lost 0 bases, with 7 bases between them. The CDR3 is CASSGTYQETQYF. The CDR3 DNA follows: TGTGCCAGCAGCGGGACTTACCAAGAGACCCAGTACTTC.

V is TRBV5-4 and J is TRBJ2-1; TRBD2 matches 16 bases. This CDR3 is built from 17 residues. V dropped 4 bases and J dropped 7; count of bases not matched to a gene: 8. Germline V gives CDR1 SGHNT, CDR2 YYREEE (reference sequence). This chain's CDR3 is CASSAGTSGRAGNEQFF. CDR3 DNA: TGTGCCAGCAGCGCCGGGACTAGCGGGAGGGCCGGGAATGAGCAGTTCTTC.

The chain has TRBV7-8 and TRBJ2-5; the match to TRBD2 covers 11 bases. Matching the DNA end better, TRBJ2-7 makes the J call doubtful. Germline lookup yields CDR1 SGHVS and CDR2 FQNEAQ. The CDR3 contains 15 residues. Here the CDR3 reads CASSTLAGGQYEQYF. In DNA, the CDR3 is TGTGCCAGCAGCACCTTAGCGGGGGGGCAGTACGAGCAGTACTTC.

The genes are TRBV5-6 and TRBJ1-2, with D tentatively TRBD1 (5 bases). The CDR3 has 12 residues. V lost 7 bases and J lost 4, with 11 bases in between. The germline CDR1 and CDR2 sequences are SGHDT and YYEEEE. The CDR3 spells CASVGVGYGYTF. The CDR3 DNA reads as TGTGCCAGCGTGGGGGTTGGCTATGGCTACACCTTC.

The chain is built from TRBV6-6 and TRBJ1-5, with D possibly TRBD1 on 6 matching bases. The CDR3 covers 15 residues. V gave up 2 bases and J gave up 4 bases, with 12 bases separating them. The germline V gene encodes CDR1 MNHNY and CDR2 SVGAGI (reference sequence). DNA for the CDR3: TGTGCCAGCAGTTACGAGGGGGGGATTAATCAGCCCCAGCATTTT. It encodes CASSYEGGINQPQHF.

J is TRBJ1-1 and V is TRBV6-7; D unresolved. TRBV6-7 is an ORF, with its function uncertain. The ends were cut back, 6 bases at V and 3 bases at J, with 20 bases in the middle. This CDR3 spans 16 amino acids. CDR3 DNA: TGTGCCAGCAGCGGTCCCACGGAACGTTGGGACACTGAAGCTTTCTTT. It yields the protein CASSGPTERWDTEAFF.

The chain joins TRBV10-3 to TRBJ2-3; possibly TRBD1 for D (6 bases). The germline CDR1 and CDR2 sequences are ENHRY and SYGVKD. V lost 5 bases to trimming and J lost 6 bases, with 18 bases between them. This CDR3 is built from 15 residues. Here the CDR3 DNA reads TGTGCCATCAGTAAACAGGGTGGGATAACGGATACGCAGTATTTT. Protein: CAISKQGGITDTQYF.